Following are 16 T cell receptor beta chains from one sample sequenced in a study of blood T cell repertoires in COVID-19. Assay used: immunoSEQ multiplex PCR; TCRdb lists only in-frame clones, some missing. The data contain 130,000 to 150,000 clones, around 87% of them singletons. Sequenced material: peripheral blood. The receptors shown here come from a man aged 80 or over with acute or convalescent COVID-19.

V usage is TRBV6-1 and J usage is TRBJ1-5, with unresolved D. Trimming took off 3 bases at V and 5 bases at J, with 11 bases between the two ends. The CDR3 covers 14 residues. CDR1 is MNHNS and CDR2 is SASEGT in the germline V gene. Here the CDR3 reads CASSDAAFYQPQHF. CDR3 DNA sequence: TGTGCCAGCAGTGACGCGGCATTCTATCAGCCCCAGCATTTT.

The gene calls are TRBV2 and TRBJ1-2; D is uncertain. V lost 2 bases and J 5 bases, leaving 9 bases between the germline ends. The germline CDR1 and CDR2 sequences are SNHLY and FYNNEI. CDR3 length equals 13 residues. The CDR3 region has the DNA TGTGCCAGCAGTGAACTCGCGGGGTATGGCTACACCTTC. Its translation is CASSELAGYGYTF.

This chain links TRBV4-2 with TRBJ1-1, with D perhaps TRBD1 (5 bases). This CDR3 is built from 16 residues. The germline gives CDR1 LGHNA, CDR2 YNFKEQ. V lost 0 bases and J 3 bases, leaving 14 bases between the germline ends. CDR3 in amino acids: CASSQDYWGGDTEAFF. The CDR3, as DNA: TGTGCCAGCAGCCAAGATTACTGGGGGGGGGACACTGAAGCTTTCTTT.

This rearrangement joins TRBV21-1 to TRBJ1-4; the table's D gene call, TRBD1, was not cross checked with the DNA. TRBV21-1 is recorded as a pseudogene. The CDR3 has 15 residues. CDR3: CASSSPAGQDEKLFF. The CDR3 bases are TGTGCCAGCAGCTCCCCGGCCGGACAGGACGAAAAACTGTTTTTT.

The chain carries TRBV6-2 or TRBV6-3 and TRBJ2-3; perhaps TRBD1 as D (5 bases). The CDR3 runs 16 residues. Germline lookup yields CDR1 MNHEY and CDR2 SVGEGT. The V end lost 8 bases, the J end lost 0 bases, and 18 bases lay between the germline ends. Here the CDR3 reads CASCRGALTSTDTQYF. The CDR3 DNA follows: TGTGCCAGCTGCCGTGGGGCTCTTACTAGCACAGATACGCAGTATTTT.

V gene TRBV28 combines with J gene TRBJ1-4, with D possibly matching TRBD1 (5 bases). Germline CDR1 MDHEN, CDR2 SYDVKM. This CDR3 spans 17 amino acids. Trimming took off 3 bases at V and 5 bases at J, with 19 bases between the two ends. DNA of the CDR3: TGTGCCAGCAGTTTTGGGGGAGTTATAGCGGGCAATGAAAAACTGTTTTTT. Protein: CASSFGGVIAGNEKLFF.

This chain joins TRBV7-2 and TRBJ1-4; 7 bases line up with TRBD1. In germline, CDR1 is SGHTA, CDR2 FQGNSA. The CDR3 runs 13 residues. V dropped 4 bases and J dropped 13; count of bases not matched to a gene: 9. Here the CDR3 DNA reads TGTGCCAGCAGCTCAGTGGGTAGGACAGGACTGTTTTTT. Its translation: CASSSVGRTGLFF.

The V call is TRBV28, the J call TRBJ2-2, with 10 bases matching TRBD1. The V gene end was trimmed by 5 bases and the J gene end by 5 bases; junction bases not matched to a gene: 5. The CDR3 totals 15 residues. Germline assignment: CDR1 MDHEN and CDR2 SYDVKM. The CDR3 protein is CASSLPGQGTGELFF. The CDR3 DNA follows: TGTGCCAGCAGTCTCCCGGGACAGGGGACCGGGGAGCTGTTTTTT.

In its sample, this clone was seen a few times. V gene TRBV28 combines with J gene TRBJ2-4, with D hard to call. This CDR3 is built from 13 residues. Deletions cut 4 bases from V and 4 bases from J, with 8 bases between. Germline V gene sequence: CDR1 MDHEN, CDR2 SYDVKM. The CDR3: CASSSPRKNIQYF. CDR3 DNA sequence: TGTGCCAGCAGTTCTCCCCGTAAAAACATTCAGTACTTC.

This chain links TRBV2 with TRBJ1-5; D is ambiguous. Trimming took off 6 bases at V and 2 bases at J, with 11 bases between the two ends. The CDR3 has 14 residues. Germline V gene sequence: CDR1 SNHLY, CDR2 FYNNEI. This CDR3 reads CASSLVGGNQPQHF. The CDR3 nucleotides are TGTGCCAGCAGCCTAGTCGGGGGCAATCAGCCCCAGCATTTT. Based on the CDR3 plus reference TRBV2 and TRBJ1-5, the full variable domain is EPEVTQTPSHQVTQMGQEVILRCVPISNHLYFYWYRQILGQKVEFLVSFYNNEISEKSEIFDDQFSVERPDGSNFTLKIRSTKLEDSAMYFCASSLVGGNQPQHFGDGTRLSIL.

This chain connects TRBV10-1 to TRBJ1-2, with TRBD1 matching 12 bases. V shed 10 bases and J 7 bases; nucleotides not matched to a gene: 10. This CDR3 spans 14 amino acids. Germline CDR1 and CDR2: WNHNN and SYGVQD (reference sequence). The CDR3 region is CAIPYRDRGLGYTF. The CDR3 DNA is TGCGCCATCCCATACCGGGACAGGGGGCTTGGCTACACCTTC.

This chain links TRBV11-2 with TRBJ1-2; weak D call: TRBD1 (6 bases). The CDR3 runs 16 residues. CDR1 and CDR2 (germline): SGHAT, FQNNGV. The ends were cut back, 0 bases at V and 0 bases at J, with 11 bases in the middle. CDR3 DNA: TGTGCCAGCAGCTTAGAGGGGACACGAACTAACTATGGCTACACCTTC. Amino acid sequence: CASSLEGTRTNYGYTF. Complete variable domain (other parts from reference TRBV11-2 and TRBJ1-2): EAGVAQSPRYKIIEKRQSVAFWCNPISGHATLYWYQQILGQGPKLLIQFQNNGVVDDSQLPKDRFSAERLKGVDSTLKIQPAKLEDSAVYLCASSLEGTRTNYGYTFGSGTRLTVV.

This rearrangement joins TRBV3-1 (or the pseudogene TRBV3-2) to TRBJ1-1; D is unresolved. CDR1 and CDR2 from the germline V gene are LGHDT and YNNKEL (reference sequence). The CDR3 loop spans 14 amino acids. V lost 4 bases to trimming and J lost 0 bases, with 9 bases between them. The CDR3: CASSRLEMNTEAFF. In DNA, the CDR3 is TGTGCCAGCAGCCGTCTGGAGATGAACACTGAAGCTTTCTTT.

J is TRBJ1-5 and V is TRBV19, with a possible D match to TRBD1 (6 bases). The CDR3 is 20 amino acids. Per the germline V gene, CDR1 is LNHDA and CDR2 is SQIVND (reference sequence). Trimming stripped 7 bases from V and 5 bases from J, with 33 bases between. The CDR3 sequence: CASNHLLGLQGRSSDQPQHF. The CDR3 DNA follows: TGTGCCAGTAACCACCTCCTGGGGTTACAGGGTAGATCATCTGATCAGCCCCAGCATTTT.

The chain couples TRBV2 to TRBJ2-2; possibly TRBD1 for D (5 bases). The CDR3 totals 16 residues. Trimming took off 3 bases at V and 1 base at J, with 12 bases between the two ends. CDR1 is SNHLY and CDR2 is FYNNEI in the germline V gene. CDR3 loop: CASSDRDSKNTGELFF. The CDR3 bases are TGTGCCAGCAGTGACAGAGACAGTAAGAACACCGGGGAGCTGTTTTTT.

This clone was detected once. The chain employs TRBV6-4 and TRBJ1-4; 8 bases are shared with TRBD1. There are 16 residues in the CDR3. CDR1 and CDR2 from the germline V gene are MRHNA and SNTAGT. Trimming at V came to 3 bases and at J to 0 bases, leaving 3 bases not matched to a gene. CDR3 loop: CASSETGDATNEKLFF. Written as DNA, the CDR3 is TGTGCCAGCAGTGAGACAGGGGACGCAACTAATGAAAAACTGTTTTTT.